This T cell receptor (beta chain) was captured by sequencing in a study of CD4+ T cells in melanoma. Study-wide results and limits: In melanoma, neoantigen-specific CD4+ T cells reportedly differed in differentiation state.

Profiled with immunoSEQ multiplex PCR; TCRdb holds only in-frame clones, not every one. The table lists about 55,000 clones, roughly two thirds of them singletons, with approximately 4.6% in the top ten. Regarding this clone: The antigen remains unidentified.

Germline V gene lookup returns CDR1 SQVTM and CDR2 ANQGSEA. Trimming at V came to 6 bases and at J to 3 bases, leaving 2 bases not matched to a gene. This CDR3 is built from 13 residues. The receptor was derived from a human donor with melanoma. What was sequenced was tumor tissue. The V and J genes are TRBV29-1 and TRBJ1-5; 10 bases are a match to TRBD1. As DNA, the CDR3 is TGCAGCGTGGGACAGGGGAACAATCAGCCCCAGCATTTT. Residues: CSVGQGNNQPQHF.